This TCR beta chain emerged from a study of identical twins. For this clonotype: With a much larger clone just one base away, this may be a read error.

TCRdb re-analysed the 5' RACE reads in MiXCR, keeping a single row per CDR3 protein. The sample shows some 1,600,000 distinct CDR3 sequences, about 31% of them seen only once. This CDR3 region has 9 residues. Germline V gene lookup returns CDR1 MNHEY and CDR2 SMNVEV (reference sequence). Deletions cut 3 bases from V and 13 bases from J, with 6 bases between. This receptor was identified in a newborn girl in good health. The sample was cord blood. The V call is TRBV27, the J call TRBJ2-5; D is uncertain. CDR3 sequence (DNA): TGTGCCAGCAGTTTGGATCGGTACTTC. It specifies CASSLDRYF.